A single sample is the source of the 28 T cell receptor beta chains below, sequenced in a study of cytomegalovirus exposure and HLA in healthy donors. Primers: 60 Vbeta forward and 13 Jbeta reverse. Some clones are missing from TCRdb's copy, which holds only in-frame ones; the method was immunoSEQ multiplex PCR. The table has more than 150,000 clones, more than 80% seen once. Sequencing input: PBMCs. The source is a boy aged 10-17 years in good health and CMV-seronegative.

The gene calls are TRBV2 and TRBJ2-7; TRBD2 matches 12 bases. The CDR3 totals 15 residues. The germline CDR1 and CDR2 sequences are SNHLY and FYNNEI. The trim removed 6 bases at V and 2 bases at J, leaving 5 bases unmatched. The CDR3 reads CASRHSSGRAYEQYF. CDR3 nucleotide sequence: TGTGCCAGCAGACATTCTAGCGGGAGGGCCTACGAGCAGTACTTC. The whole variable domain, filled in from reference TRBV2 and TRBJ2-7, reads EPEVTQTPSHQVTQMGQEVILRCVPISNHLYFYWYRQILGQKVEFLVSFYNNEISEKSEIFDDQFSVERPDGSNFTLKIRSTKLEDSAMYFCASRHSSGRAYEQYFGPGTRLTVT.

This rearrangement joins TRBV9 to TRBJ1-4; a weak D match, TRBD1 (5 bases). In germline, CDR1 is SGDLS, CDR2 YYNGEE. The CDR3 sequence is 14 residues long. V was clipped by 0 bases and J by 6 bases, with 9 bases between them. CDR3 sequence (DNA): TGTGCCAGCAGCGTAGGGGCAGGGCATGAAAAACTGTTTTTT. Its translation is CASSVGAGHEKLFF. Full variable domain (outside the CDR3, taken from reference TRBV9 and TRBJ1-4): DSGVTQTPKHLITATGQRVTLRCSPRSGDLSVYWYQQSLDQGLQFLIQYYNGEERAKGNILERFSAQQFPDLHSELNLSSLELGDSALYFCASSVGAGHEKLFFGSGTQLSVL.

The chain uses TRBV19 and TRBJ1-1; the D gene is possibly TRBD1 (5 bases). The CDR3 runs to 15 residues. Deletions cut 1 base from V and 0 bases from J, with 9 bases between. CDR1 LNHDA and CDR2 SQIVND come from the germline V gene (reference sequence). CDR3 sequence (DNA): TGTGCCAGTAGTATAGGGACACCTTTGAACACTGAAGCTTTCTTT. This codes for CASSIGTPLNTEAFF.

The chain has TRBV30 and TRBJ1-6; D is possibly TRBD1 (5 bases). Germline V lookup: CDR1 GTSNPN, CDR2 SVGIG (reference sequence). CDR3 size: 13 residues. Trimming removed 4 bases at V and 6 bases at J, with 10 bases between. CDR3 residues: CAWTQGANSPLHF. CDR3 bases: TGTGCCTGGACCCAGGGCGCTAATTCACCCCTCCACTTT.

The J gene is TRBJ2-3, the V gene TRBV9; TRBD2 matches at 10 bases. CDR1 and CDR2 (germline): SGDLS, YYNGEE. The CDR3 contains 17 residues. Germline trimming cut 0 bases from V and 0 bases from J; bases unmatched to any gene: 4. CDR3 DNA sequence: TGTGCCAGCAGCGTAGAAGAGCGGGGGGGGAGCACAGATACGCAGTATTTT. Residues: CASSVEERGGSTDTQYF.

The CDR3 spells CASSLGQVNSPLHF. Here the CDR3 DNA reads TGTGCCAGCAGCTTAGGGCAGGTTAATTCACCCCTCCACTTT. The chain combines TRBV7-6 with TRBJ1-6, with D unresolved. Germline CDR1 is SGHVS and CDR2 is FNYEAQ. The V end lost 1 base, the J end lost 6 bases, and 7 bases lay between the germline ends. The CDR3 is made up of 14 amino acids.

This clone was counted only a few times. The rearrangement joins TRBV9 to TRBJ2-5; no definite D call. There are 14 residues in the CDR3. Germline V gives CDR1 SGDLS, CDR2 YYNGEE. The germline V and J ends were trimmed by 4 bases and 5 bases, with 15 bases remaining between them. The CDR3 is CASSPFRVAETQYF. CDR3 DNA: TGTGCCAGCAGCCCTTTCCGGGTGGCGGAGACCCAGTACTTC.

This CDR3 is CASSLERSSGNTIYF. The DNA of the CDR3 is TGTGCCAGCAGCTTAGAACGGAGCTCTGGAAACACCATATATTTT. V gene TRBV7-8 combines with J gene TRBJ1-3; no reliable D call. The CDR3 runs 15 residues. Trimming cost V 1 base and J 0 bases, with 7 bases left between them. The V gene's germline CDR1 is SGHVS and CDR2 FQNEAQ.

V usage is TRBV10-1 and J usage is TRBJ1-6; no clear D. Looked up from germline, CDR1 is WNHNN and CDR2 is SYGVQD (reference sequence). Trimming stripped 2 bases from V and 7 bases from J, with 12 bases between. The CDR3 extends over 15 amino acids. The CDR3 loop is CASSERGLRNSPLHF. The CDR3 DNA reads TGCGCCAGCAGTGAGAGAGGGCTTAGAAATTCACCCCTCCACTTT.

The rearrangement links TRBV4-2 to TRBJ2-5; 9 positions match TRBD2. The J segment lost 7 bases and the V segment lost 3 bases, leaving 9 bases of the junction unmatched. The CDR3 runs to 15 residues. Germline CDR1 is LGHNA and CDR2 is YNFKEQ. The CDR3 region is CASSQETSGSRTQYF. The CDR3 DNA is TGTGCCAGCAGCCAGGAGACTAGCGGTTCCAGGACCCAGTACTTC.

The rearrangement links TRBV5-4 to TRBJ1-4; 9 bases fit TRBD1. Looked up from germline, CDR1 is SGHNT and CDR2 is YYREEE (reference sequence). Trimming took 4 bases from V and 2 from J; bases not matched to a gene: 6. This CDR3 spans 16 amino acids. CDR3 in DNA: TGTGCCAGCAGCGCGGGACAGGGTGAGACTAATGAAAAACTGTTTTTT. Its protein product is CASSAGQGETNEKLFF.

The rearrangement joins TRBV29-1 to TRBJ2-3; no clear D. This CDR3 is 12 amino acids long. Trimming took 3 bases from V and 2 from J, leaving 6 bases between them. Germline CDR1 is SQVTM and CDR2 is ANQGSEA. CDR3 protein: CSVDRHTDTQYF. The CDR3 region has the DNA TGCAGCGTTGACAGGCACACAGATACGCAGTATTTT.

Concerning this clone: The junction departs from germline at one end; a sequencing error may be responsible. CDR3 amino acids: CASSPTGGGNTKAFF. DNA for the CDR3: TGTGCCAGCAGCCCGACAGGCGGGGGGAACACTAAAGCTTTCTTT. The chain combines TRBV7-3 with TRBJ1-1; a possible D gene is TRBD1 (6 bases). This CDR3 has 15 amino acids. Looked up from germline, CDR1 is SGHTA and CDR2 is FQGTGA.

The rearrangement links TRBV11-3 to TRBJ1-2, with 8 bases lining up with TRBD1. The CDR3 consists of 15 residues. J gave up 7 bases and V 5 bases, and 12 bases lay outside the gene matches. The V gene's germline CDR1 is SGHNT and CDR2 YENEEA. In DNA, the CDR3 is TGTGCCAGCAGCCCGTCCGGGGACAGGCAGTCTGGCTACACCTTC. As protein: CASSPSGDRQSGYTF. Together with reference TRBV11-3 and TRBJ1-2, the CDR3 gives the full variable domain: EAGVVQSPRYKIIEKKQPVAFWCNPISGHNTLYWYLQNLGQGPELLIRYENEEAVDDSQLPKDRFSAERLKGVDSTLKIQPAELGDSAVYLCASSPSGDRQSGYTFGSGTRLTVV.

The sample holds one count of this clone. For the CDR3, the DNA is TGTGCCAGCAGTGAAGCGCCCAGGGTCCCTATAATCAATCAGCCCCAGCATTTT. Its translation: CASSEAPRVPIINQPQHF. V is TRBV2 and J is TRBJ1-5; possible D gene TRBD1, 5 bases. V dropped 0 bases and J dropped 3 bases, with 18 bases sitting between them. CDR1 is SNHLY and CDR2 is FYNNEI in the germline V gene. The CDR3 totals 18 residues.

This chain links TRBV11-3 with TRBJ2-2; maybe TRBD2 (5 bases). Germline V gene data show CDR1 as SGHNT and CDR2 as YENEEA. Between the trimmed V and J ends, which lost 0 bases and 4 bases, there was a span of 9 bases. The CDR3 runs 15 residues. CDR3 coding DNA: TGTGCCAGCAGCTTAGATTCCAGCGGCACCGGGGAGCTGTTTTTT. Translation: CASSLDSSGTGELFF.

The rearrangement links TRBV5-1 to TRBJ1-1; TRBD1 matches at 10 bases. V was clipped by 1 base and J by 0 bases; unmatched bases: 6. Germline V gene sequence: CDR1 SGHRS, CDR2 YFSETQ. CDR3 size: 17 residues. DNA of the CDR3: TGCGCCAGCAGCTTGAGGGGACAGGGGCCCTTGAACACTGAAGCTTTCTTT. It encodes CASSLRGQGPLNTEAFF.

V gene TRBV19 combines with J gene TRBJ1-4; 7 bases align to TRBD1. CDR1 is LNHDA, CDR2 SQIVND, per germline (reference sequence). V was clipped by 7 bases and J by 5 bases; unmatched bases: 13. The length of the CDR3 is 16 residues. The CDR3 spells CASTPRRGQRNEKLFF. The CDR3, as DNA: TGTGCCAGTACCCCTAGGAGGGGACAGAGAAATGAAAAACTGTTTTTT.

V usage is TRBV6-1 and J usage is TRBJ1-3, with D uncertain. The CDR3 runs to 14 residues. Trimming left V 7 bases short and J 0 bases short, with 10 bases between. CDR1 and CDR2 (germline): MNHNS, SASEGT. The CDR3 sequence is CASIMTDSGNTIYF. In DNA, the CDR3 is TGTGCCAGCATTATGACTGACTCTGGAAACACCATATATTTT.

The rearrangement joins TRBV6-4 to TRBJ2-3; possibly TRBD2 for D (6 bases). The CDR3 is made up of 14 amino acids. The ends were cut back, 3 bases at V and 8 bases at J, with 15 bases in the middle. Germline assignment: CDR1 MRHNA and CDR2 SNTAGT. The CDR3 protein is CASSELAYMGTQYF. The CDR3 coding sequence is TGTGCCAGCAGTGAACTAGCCTACATGGGTACGCAGTATTTT.

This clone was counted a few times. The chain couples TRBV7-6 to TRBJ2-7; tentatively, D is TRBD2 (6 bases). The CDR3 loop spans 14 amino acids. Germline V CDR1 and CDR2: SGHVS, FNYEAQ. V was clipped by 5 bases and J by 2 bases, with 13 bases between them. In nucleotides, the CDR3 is TGTGCCAGCAGCCCGCTCGGGGGTCCCTACGAGCAGTACTTC. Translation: CASSPLGGPYEQYF.

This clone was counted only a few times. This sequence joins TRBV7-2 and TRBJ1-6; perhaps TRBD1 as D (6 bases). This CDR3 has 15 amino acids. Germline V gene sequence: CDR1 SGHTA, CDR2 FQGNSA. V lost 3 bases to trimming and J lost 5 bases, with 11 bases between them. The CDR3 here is CASSFYRDDNSPLHF. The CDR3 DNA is TGTGCCAGCAGCTTTTACAGGGATGATAATTCACCCCTCCACTTT. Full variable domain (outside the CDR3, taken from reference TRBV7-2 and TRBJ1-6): GAGVSQSPSNKVTEKGKDVELRCDPISGHTALYWYRQSLGQGLEFLIYFQGNSAPDKSGLPSDRFSAERTGGSVSTLTIQRTQQEDSAVYLCASSFYRDDNSPLHFGNGTRLTVT.

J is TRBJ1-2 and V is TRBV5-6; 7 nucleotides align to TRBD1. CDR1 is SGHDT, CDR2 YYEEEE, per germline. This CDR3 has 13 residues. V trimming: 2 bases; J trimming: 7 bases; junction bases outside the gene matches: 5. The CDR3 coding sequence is TGTGCCAGCAGCTTCAGTACAGGGGTTGGCTACACCTTC. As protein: CASSFSTGVGYTF.

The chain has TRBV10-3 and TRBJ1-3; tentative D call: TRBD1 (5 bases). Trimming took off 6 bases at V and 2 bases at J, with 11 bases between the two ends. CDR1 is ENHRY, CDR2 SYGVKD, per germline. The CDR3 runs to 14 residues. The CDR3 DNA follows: TGTGCCATCAGAAAGACAGATCCTGGAAACACCATATATTTT. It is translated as CAIRKTDPGNTIYF.

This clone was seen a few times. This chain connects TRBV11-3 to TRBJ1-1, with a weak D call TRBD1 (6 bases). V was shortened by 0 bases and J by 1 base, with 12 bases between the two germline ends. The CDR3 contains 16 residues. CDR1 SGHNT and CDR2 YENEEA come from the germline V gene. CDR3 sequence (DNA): TGTGCCAGCAGCTTAGATCCCGGGGGGCGGAACACTGAAGCTTTCTTT. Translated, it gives CASSLDPGGRNTEAFF. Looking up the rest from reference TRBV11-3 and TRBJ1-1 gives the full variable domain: EAGVVQSPRYKIIEKKQPVAFWCNPISGHNTLYWYLQNLGQGPELLIRYENEEAVDDSQLPKDRFSAERLKGVDSTLKIQPAELGDSAVYLCASSLDPGGRNTEAFFGQGTRLTVV.

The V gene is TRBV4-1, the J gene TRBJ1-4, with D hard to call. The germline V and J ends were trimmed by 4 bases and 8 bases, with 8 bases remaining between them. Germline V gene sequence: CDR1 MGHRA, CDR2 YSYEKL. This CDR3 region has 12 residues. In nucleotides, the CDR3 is TGCGCCAGCAGCCCACACGGGGAAAAACTGTTTTTT. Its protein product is CASSPHGEKLFF.

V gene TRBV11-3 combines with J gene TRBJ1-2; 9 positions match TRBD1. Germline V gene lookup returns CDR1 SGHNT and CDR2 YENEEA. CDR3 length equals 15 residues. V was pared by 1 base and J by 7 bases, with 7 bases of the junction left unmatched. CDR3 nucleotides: TGTGCCAGCAGCTTAGCCAGGACAGGGGTTTTTGGCTACACCTTC. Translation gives CASSLARTGVFGYTF.

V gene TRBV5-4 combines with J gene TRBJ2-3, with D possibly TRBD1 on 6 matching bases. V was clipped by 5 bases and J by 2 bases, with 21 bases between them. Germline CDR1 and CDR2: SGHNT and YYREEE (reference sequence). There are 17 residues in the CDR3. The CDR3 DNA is TGTGCCAGCAGGCGTTCTGTGGGGGCGAGCCTCACAGATACGCAGTATTTT. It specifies CASRRSVGASLTDTQYF.